The sequence of this T cell receptor (beta chain) was determined in a study of CD8 T cells in Susac syndrome. A quantity of about 0.5 to 1 ug RNA underwent reverse transcription using random hexamers. TCR beta CDR3 was amplified by immunoSEQ covering 54 Vbeta and 13 Jbeta. TCRdb re-derived calls from the immunoSEQ multiplex PCR reads in MiXCR, one entry per CDR3 protein. The table lists about 200,000 distinct CDR3 sequences, roughly 96% of them singletons. TCR beta sequencing covered blood CD8+ and CD4+ T cells. The clonotype was recovered from a human donor with multiple sclerosis. Source material: CD4+ T cells from PBMCs.

CDR3 DNA: TGTGCCAGCTCATCCCCGGGACTCTCCTACGAGCAGTACTTC. It translates to CASSSPGLSYEQYF. V gene TRBV18 combines with J gene TRBJ2-7; tentatively, D is TRBD2 (6 bases). The CDR3 sequence is 14 residues long. V shed 5 bases and J shed 0 bases, with 11 bases lying between them. Germline values: CDR1 KGHSH, CDR2 LQKENI. Filled out from reference TRBV18 and TRBJ2-7, the complete variable domain reads NAGVMQNPRHLVRRRGQEARLRCSPMKGHSHVYWYRQLPEEGLKFMVYLQKENIIDESGMPKERFSAEFPKEGPSILRIQQVVRGDSAAYFCASSSPGLSYEQYFGPGTRLTVT.